The clone carrying this TCR beta chain was observed at least ten times. What it binds is unknown. This sample is part of a study of CD8 T cells in ankylosing spondylitis. V lost 4 bases and J lost 2, with 12 bases in between. Germline-derived CDR1 and CDR2 are KGHDR and SFDVKD. This CDR3 has 15 amino acids. TCRdb passed the 5' RACE reads through MiXCR, listing each CDR3 protein once. Of around 300,000 distinct CDR3 sequences listed, around 20% are singletons. Findings and limits, study-wide: Some motif variants had been reported before (in reactive arthritis synovial fluid and blood).

The chain carries TRBV24-1 and TRBJ2-3; a weak D match, TRBD1 (6 bases). The TCR sequence derives from a female donor with ankylosing spondylitis or in good health (not recorded which). The specimen was blood, either unsorted or a sorted T cell fraction (not recorded which). CDR3 sequence: CATSDPTGDTDTQYF. CDR3 DNA: TGTGCCACCAGTGACCCGACAGGTGACACAGATACGCAGTATTTT.